These 27 T cell receptor beta chains were sequenced from one sample in a study of blood T cell repertoires in COVID-19. Produced via immunoSEQ multiplex PCR; TCRdb's table is partial and in-frame only. The profile shows about 50,000 clones, more than 70% of them singletons. The sequencing sample was made of peripheral blood. Source of these receptors: a human donor in a cohort sampled during active COVID-19.

The chain carries TRBV4-3 and TRBJ2-5, with D maybe TRBD2 (6 bases). V was cut by 4 bases and J by 4 bases, with 16 bases left in between. Germline V lookup: CDR1 LGHNA, CDR2 YSLEER. The CDR3 sequence is 15 residues long. The CDR3 here is CASSRWGGAGETQYF. In DNA, the CDR3 is TGCGCCAGCAGCCGCTGGGGCGGGGCAGGAGAGACCCAGTACTTC.

V usage is TRBV12-3 or TRBV12-4 and J usage is TRBJ2-1; tentatively, D is TRBD2 (6 bases). Trimming shortened V by 6 bases and J by 9 bases, and 15 bases separated the two germline ends. This CDR3 region has 13 residues. The CDR3 is CASSQAGTFEQFF. For the CDR3, the DNA is TGTGCCAGCAGCCAAGCCGGGACTTTTGAGCAGTTCTTC.

A single count supports this clone. This chain uses TRBV6-5 with TRBJ1-2; tentatively, D is TRBD1 (5 bases). Germline-derived CDR1 and CDR2 are MNHEY and SVGAGI. Between the trimmed V and J ends, which lost 6 bases and 5 bases, there was a span of 10 bases. The CDR3 extends over 12 amino acids. The DNA for the CDR3 is TGTGCCAGCAGATGGCAGGGATATGGCTACACCTTC. Residues: CASRWQGYGYTF.

This clone has only one observation. The rearrangement joins TRBV2 to TRBJ1-4, with no clear D. V gave up 6 bases and J gave up 7 bases, with 12 bases separating them. Germline V gene lookup returns CDR1 SNHLY and CDR2 FYNNEI. The CDR3 is 13 amino acids. CDR3 DNA: TGTGCCAGCAGAGAGGGCCGGGTTGAAAAACTGTTTTTT. This gives the protein CASREGRVEKLFF.

Here the CDR3 reads CSARLDIQYF. The CDR3 DNA is TGCAGTGCTAGACTCGACATTCAGTACTTC. The V gene is TRBV20-1, the J gene TRBJ2-4; no firm D call. Deletions cut 2 bases from V and 8 bases from J, with 4 bases between. Per the germline V gene, CDR1 is DFQATT and CDR2 is SNEGSKA (reference sequence). This CDR3 is 10 amino acids long.

This chain links TRBV7-2 with TRBJ2-3, with D unclear. This CDR3 comprises 16 residues. CDR1 and CDR2 from the germline V gene are SGHTA and FQGNSA. Between the trimmed V and J ends, which lost 8 bases and 5 bases, there was a span of 23 bases. The CDR3: CASPILVASAIDTQYF. The CDR3 nucleotides are TGTGCCAGCCCGATTCTCGTTGCAAGTGCGATAGATACGCAGTATTTT.

This clone was picked up one time. The V and J genes are TRBV11-1 and TRBJ2-3, with a tentative D call TRBD2 (8 bases). V lost 5 bases, J lost 9 bases, and 24 bases lay in between. Germline V lookup: CDR1 SGHAT, CDR2 FQDESV (reference sequence). This CDR3 comprises 16 residues. CDR3 in amino acids: CASSLEGASGRLTQYF. The DNA of the CDR3 is TGTGCCAGCAGCCTCGAGGGGGCTAGCGGGCGTTTAACGCAGTATTTT.

This sequence joins TRBV9 and TRBJ2-2; 8 bases fit TRBD2. Germline V CDR1 and CDR2: SGDLS, YYNGEE. The trim removed 0 bases at V and 6 bases at J, leaving 7 bases unmatched. CDR3 length equals 16 residues. The CDR3 sequence is CASSVVAGGMAGELFF. The CDR3 nucleotides are TGTGCCAGCAGCGTAGTGGCGGGAGGTATGGCCGGGGAGCTGTTTTTT. Full variable domain (remainder filled in from reference TRBV9 and TRBJ2-2): DSGVTQTPKHLITATGQRVTLRCSPRSGDLSVYWYQQSLDQGLQFLIQYYNGEERAKGNILERFSAQQFPDLHSELNLSSLELGDSALYFCASSVVAGGMAGELFFGEGSRLTVL.

This chain links TRBV6-6 with TRBJ1-3, with D hard to call. The germline CDR1 and CDR2 sequences are MNHNY and SVGAGI (reference sequence). V shed 2 bases and J shed 0 bases, with 5 bases lying between them. The CDR3 covers 14 residues. The chain's CDR3 is CASSYIRSGNTIYF. DNA for the CDR3: TGTGCCAGCAGTTACATCCGCTCTGGAAACACCATATATTTT.

This sequence joins TRBV6-6 and TRBJ1-2, with TRBD1 as a possible D gene (6 bases). Per germline, CDR1 MNHNY and CDR2 SVGAGI (reference sequence). The CDR3 runs 10 residues. The V end was cut by 10 bases, the J end by 12 bases, with 15 bases between. The CDR3 DNA is TGTGCCACTACAGGGTCCCGTCACACCTTC. It yields the protein CATTGSRHTF.

V and J are TRBV12-5 and TRBJ1-5, with 7 bases matching TRBD1. This CDR3 has 16 residues. Trimming removed 5 bases from V and 4 bases from J; junction bases left unmatched: 11. Looked up from germline, CDR1 is LGHNT and CDR2 is FRNRAP. The CDR3 bases are TGTGCTAGTGGTCCCTCCCAGGGGGTAGGAAATCAGCCCCAGCATTTT. Residues: CASGPSQGVGNQPQHF. The whole variable domain, remainder taken from reference TRBV12-5 and TRBJ1-5, is DARVTQTPRHKVTEMGQEVTMRCQPILGHNTVFWYRQTMMQGLELLAYFRNRAPLDDSGMPKDRFSAEMPDATLATLKIQPSEPRDSAVYFCASGPSQGVGNQPQHFGDGTRLSIL.

This chain links TRBV5-1 with TRBJ2-5; 7 bases are shared with TRBD1. Germline V gene sequence: CDR1 SGHRS, CDR2 YFSETQ. CDR3 length: 15 amino acids. The V segment lost 4 bases and the J segment 5 bases; nucleotides outside the gene matches: 11. The CDR3 reads CASSLVTGWRETQYF. Here the CDR3 DNA reads TGCGCCAGCAGCCTGGTGACAGGGTGGAGGGAGACCCAGTACTTC.

The rearrangement uses TRBV2 and TRBJ1-6; D perhaps matches TRBD1 (5 bases). Trimming pared 7 bases from V and 10 bases from J, leaving 14 bases between. This CDR3 is 13 amino acids long. In germline, CDR1 is SNHLY, CDR2 FYNNEI. CDR3 bases: TGTGCCAGCACCACAGGTTTCGGGTCACCCCTCCACTTT. This gives the protein CASTTGFGSPLHF.

This sequence joins TRBV7-2 and TRBJ2-5; possibly TRBD1 for D (5 bases). The length of the CDR3 is 14 residues. V was shortened by 1 base and J by 5 bases, with 11 bases between the two germline ends. In germline, CDR1 is SGHTA, CDR2 FQGNSA. CDR3 residues: CASSLGQGFETQYF. The CDR3 DNA reads as TGTGCCAGCAGCTTAGGTCAGGGTTTTGAGACCCAGTACTTC.

The gene calls are TRBV6-2 or TRBV6-3 and TRBJ1-2, with D tentatively TRBD1 (5 bases). V lost 2 bases, J lost 5 bases, and 15 bases lay in between. Germline values: CDR1 MNHEY, CDR2 SVGEGT. This CDR3 is built from 15 residues. The CDR3 sequence is CASSYPQGRLYGYTF. The CDR3 DNA reads TGTGCCAGCAGTTACCCCCAGGGCCGACTTTATGGCTACACCTTC.

The gene calls are TRBV28 and TRBJ1-5; 8 bases line up with TRBD1. Trimming took 5 bases from V and 7 from J; bases not matched to a gene: 10. Germline CDR1 reads MDHEN; CDR2 reads SYDVKM. This CDR3 has 15 amino acids. CDR3 DNA: TGTGCCAGCAGTGAGCCTAGAACAGGGGGGCAGCCCCAGCATTTT. Translating gives CASSEPRTGGQPQHF. The entire variable domain, with the rest obtained from reference TRBV28 and TRBJ1-5, is as follows: DVKVTQSSRYLVKRTGEKVFLECVQDMDHENMFWYRQDPGLGLRLIYFSYDVKMKEKGDIPEGYSVSREKKERFSLILESASTNQTSMYLCASSEPRTGGQPQHFGDGTRLSIL.

V and J are TRBV28 and TRBJ2-1, with 9 nucleotides matching TRBD2. Trimming took 5 bases from V and 5 from J; bases not matched to a gene: 4. Germline V gene data show CDR1 as MDHEN and CDR2 as SYDVKM. The CDR3 runs 14 residues. In DNA, the CDR3 is TGTGCCAGCAGTCTAGCGGGGAGAGACAATGAGCAGTTCTTC. Its translation: CASSLAGRDNEQFF. Looking up the rest from reference TRBV28 and TRBJ2-1 gives the full variable domain: DVKVTQSSRYLVKRTGEKVFLECVQDMDHENMFWYRQDPGLGLRLIYFSYDVKMKEKGDIPEGYSVSREKKERFSLILESASTNQTSMYLCASSLAGRDNEQFFGPGTRLTVL.

This chain connects TRBV5-6 to TRBJ1-1; D remains unclear. This CDR3 has 14 residues. Germline CDR1 reads SGHDT; CDR2 reads YYEEEE. Trimming took 1 base from V and 3 from J, leaving 10 bases between them. This CDR3 reads CASSLLGGYTEAFF. CDR3 sequence (DNA): TGTGCCAGCAGCTTGCTCGGCGGGTACACTGAAGCTTTCTTT.

V and J are TRBV7-6 and TRBJ2-2; D ambiguous. In germline, CDR1 is SGHVS, CDR2 FNYEAQ. The CDR3 totals 13 residues. The germline V and J ends were trimmed by 5 bases and 6 bases, with 10 bases remaining between them. The CDR3 region is CASSATDAGELFF. CDR3 nucleotides: TGTGCCAGCAGCGCTACAGATGCCGGGGAGCTGTTTTTT.

This rearrangement joins TRBV7-9 to TRBJ2-1, with D perhaps matching TRBD2 (6 bases). This CDR3 is 18 amino acids long. CDR1 is SEHNR and CDR2 is FQNEAQ in the germline V gene (reference sequence). Between the trimmed V and J ends, which lost 0 bases and 2 bases, there was a span of 17 bases. In nucleotides, the CDR3 is TGTGCCAGCAGCTTAGCGCCGGGACTGGCTGAGCCCTACAATGAGCAGTTCTTC. Its protein is CASSLAPGLAEPYNEQFF.

V gene TRBV28 combines with J gene TRBJ1-4; 10 bases fit TRBD1. CDR3 length: 15 amino acids. Germline loops: CDR1 MDHEN, CDR2 SYDVKM. V trimming: 6 bases; J trimming: 6 bases; junction bases outside the gene matches: 7. CDR3 in amino acids: CASRSGQGVYEKLFF. The CDR3 DNA is TGTGCCAGCAGGTCTGGACAGGGGGTTTATGAAAAACTGTTTTTT.

This clone was seen a handful of times. This chain links TRBV7-2 with TRBJ1-5; D gene uncertain. This CDR3 is 14 amino acids long. Germline V gene sequence: CDR1 SGHTA, CDR2 FQGNSA. V lost 1 base to trimming and J lost 11 bases, with 15 bases between them. CDR3 protein: CASSLGRAGEAQHF. The CDR3 nucleotides read TGTGCCAGCAGCTTAGGAAGGGCGGGTGAAGCCCAGCATTTT.

This clone showed up just once. J is TRBJ1-5 and V is TRBV2, with 9 nucleotides matching TRBD1. With 6 bases clipped from V and 3 bases from J, the junction kept 3 bases outside the gene matches. In germline, CDR1 is SNHLY, CDR2 FYNNEI. The CDR3 has 14 residues. Here the CDR3 reads CASSRDRANQPQHF. The DNA of the CDR3 is TGTGCCAGCAGCCGGGACAGGGCCAATCAGCCCCAGCATTTT.

This clone was observed a handful of times. CDR3 DNA sequence: TGCGCCAGCAGCTTGTCTCCCGCGGGGGTGTCTGGGGCCAACGTCCTGACTTTC. Translating it yields CASSLSPAGVSGANVLTF. V is TRBV5-1 and J is TRBJ2-6; 7 bases match TRBD2. There are 18 residues in the CDR3. Trimming cost V 1 base and J 1 base; bases outside gene matches: 8. The germline V gene has CDR1 SGHRS and CDR2 YFSETQ.

The rearrangement joins TRBV6-1 to TRBJ1-1, with 8 nucleotides matching TRBD1. This CDR3 spans 15 amino acids. The V segment lost 3 bases and the J segment 5 bases; nucleotides outside the gene matches: 8. CDR1 MNHNS and CDR2 SASEGT come from the germline V gene. The CDR3 loop is CASSDLPTGDTEAFF. As DNA, the CDR3 is TGTGCCAGCAGTGACCTACCGACAGGGGATACTGAAGCTTTCTTT.

This chain connects TRBV19 to TRBJ2-1, with 7 positions matching TRBD2. With V trimmed by 3 bases and J by 1 base, 3 bases remained unmatched. The CDR3 runs to 15 residues. Germline values: CDR1 LNHDA, CDR2 SQIVND (reference sequence). CDR3 region: CASSIAAGSYNEQFF. Written as DNA, the CDR3 is TGTGCCAGTAGTATTGCAGCGGGATCCTACAATGAGCAGTTCTTC.

The gene calls are TRBV28 and TRBJ1-2; possibly TRBD1 for D (6 bases). Germline assignment: CDR1 MDHEN and CDR2 SYDVKM. This CDR3 has 14 residues. Trimming left V 5 bases short and J 4 bases short, with 14 bases between. The CDR3 is CASSPRQVLYGYTF. DNA for the CDR3: TGTGCCAGCAGTCCCAGACAGGTACTCTATGGCTACACCTTC.